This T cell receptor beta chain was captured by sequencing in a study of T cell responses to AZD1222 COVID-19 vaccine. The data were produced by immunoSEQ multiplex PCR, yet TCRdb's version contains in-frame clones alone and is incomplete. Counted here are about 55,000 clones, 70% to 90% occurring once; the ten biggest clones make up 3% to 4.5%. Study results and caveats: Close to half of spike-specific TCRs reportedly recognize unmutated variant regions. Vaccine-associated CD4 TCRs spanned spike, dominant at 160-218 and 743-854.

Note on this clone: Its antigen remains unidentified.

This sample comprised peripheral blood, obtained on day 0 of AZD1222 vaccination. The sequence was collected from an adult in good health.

CDR3 DNA sequence: TGTGCCAGCAGTGACAGGACAAGGGGCGATACGCAGTATTTT. Translating gives CASSDRTRGDTQYF. The J gene is TRBJ2-3, the V gene TRBV2; a weak D match, TRBD1 (5 bases). The CDR3 runs to 14 residues. Trimming took 3 bases from V and 6 from J, leaving 13 bases between them. The germline V gene encodes CDR1 SNHLY and CDR2 FYNNEI.